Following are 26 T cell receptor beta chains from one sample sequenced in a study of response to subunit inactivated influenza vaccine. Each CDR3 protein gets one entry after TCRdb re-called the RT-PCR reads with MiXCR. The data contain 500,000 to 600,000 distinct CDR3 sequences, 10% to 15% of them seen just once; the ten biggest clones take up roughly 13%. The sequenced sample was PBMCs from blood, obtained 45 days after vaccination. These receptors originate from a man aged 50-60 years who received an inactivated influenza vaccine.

The DNA of the CDR3 is TGTGCCAGCAGTGTCAGGGGGCCTCACACCGGGGAGCTGTTTTTT. It encodes CASSVRGPHTGELFF. This sequence joins TRBV6-1 and TRBJ2-2; 8 bases line up with TRBD1. Germline values: CDR1 MNHNS, CDR2 SASEGT. The CDR3 contains 15 residues. Trimming at V came to 4 bases and at J to 3 bases, leaving 4 bases not matched to a gene.

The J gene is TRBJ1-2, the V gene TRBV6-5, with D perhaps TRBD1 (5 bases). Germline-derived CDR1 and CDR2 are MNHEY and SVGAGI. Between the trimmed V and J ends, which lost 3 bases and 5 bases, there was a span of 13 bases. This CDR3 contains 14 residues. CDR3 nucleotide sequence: TGTGCCAGCAGTTATGCACAGGTTTTTTATGGCTACACCTTC. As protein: CASSYAQVFYGYTF.

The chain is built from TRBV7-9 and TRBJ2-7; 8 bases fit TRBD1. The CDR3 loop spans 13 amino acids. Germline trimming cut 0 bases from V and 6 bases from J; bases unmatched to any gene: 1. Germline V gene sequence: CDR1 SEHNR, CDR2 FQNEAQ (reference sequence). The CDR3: CASSLAGTGEQYF. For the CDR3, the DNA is TGTGCCAGCAGCTTAGCCGGGACAGGCGAGCAGTACTTC.

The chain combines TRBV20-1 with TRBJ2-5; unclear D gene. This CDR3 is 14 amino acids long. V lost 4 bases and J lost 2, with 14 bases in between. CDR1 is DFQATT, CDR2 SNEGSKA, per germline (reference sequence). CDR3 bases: TGCAGTGCTAAGAGTGGGCGGCGTCAAGAGACCCAGTACTTC. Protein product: CSAKSGRRQETQYF.

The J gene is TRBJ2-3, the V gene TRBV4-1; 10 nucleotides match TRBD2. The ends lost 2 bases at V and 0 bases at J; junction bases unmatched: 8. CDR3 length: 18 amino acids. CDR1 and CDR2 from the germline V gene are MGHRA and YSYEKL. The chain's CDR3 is CASSQIAGGRPSTDTQYF. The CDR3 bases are TGCGCCAGCAGCCAAATAGCGGGGGGTCGTCCTAGCACAGATACGCAGTATTTT.

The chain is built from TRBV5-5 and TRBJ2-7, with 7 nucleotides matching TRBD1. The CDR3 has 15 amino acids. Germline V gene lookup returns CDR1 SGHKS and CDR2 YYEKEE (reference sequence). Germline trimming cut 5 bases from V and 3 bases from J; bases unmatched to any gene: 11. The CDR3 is CASRLTGANYYEQYF. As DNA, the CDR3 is TGTGCCAGCAGGCTCACAGGGGCCAACTACTACGAGCAGTACTTC.

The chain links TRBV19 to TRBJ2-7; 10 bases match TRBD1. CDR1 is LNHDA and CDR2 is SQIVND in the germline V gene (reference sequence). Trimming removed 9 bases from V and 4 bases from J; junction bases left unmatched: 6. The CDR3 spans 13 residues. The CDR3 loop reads CASADRGLYEQYF. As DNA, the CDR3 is TGTGCCAGCGCGGACAGGGGGTTGTACGAGCAGTACTTC.

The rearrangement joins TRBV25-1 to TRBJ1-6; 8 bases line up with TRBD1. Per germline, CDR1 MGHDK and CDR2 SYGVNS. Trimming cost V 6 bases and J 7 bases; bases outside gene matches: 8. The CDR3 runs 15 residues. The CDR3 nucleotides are TGTGCCAGCAGACGGGATACAGGGGGGAATTCACCCCTCCACTTT. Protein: CASRRDTGGNSPLHF.

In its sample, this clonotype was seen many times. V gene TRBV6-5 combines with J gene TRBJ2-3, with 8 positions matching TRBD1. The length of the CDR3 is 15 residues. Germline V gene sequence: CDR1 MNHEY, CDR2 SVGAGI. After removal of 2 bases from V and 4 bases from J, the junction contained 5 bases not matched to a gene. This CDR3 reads CASSYPRTGPDTQYF. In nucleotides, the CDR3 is TGTGCCAGCAGTTACCCTAGGACAGGGCCAGATACGCAGTATTTT.

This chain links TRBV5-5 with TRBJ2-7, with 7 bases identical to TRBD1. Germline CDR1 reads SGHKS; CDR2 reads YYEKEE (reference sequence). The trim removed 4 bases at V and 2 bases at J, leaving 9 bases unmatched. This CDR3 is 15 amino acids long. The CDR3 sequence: CASSASTGTAYEQYF. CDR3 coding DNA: TGTGCCAGCAGCGCCAGCACCGGGACAGCCTACGAGCAGTACTTC.

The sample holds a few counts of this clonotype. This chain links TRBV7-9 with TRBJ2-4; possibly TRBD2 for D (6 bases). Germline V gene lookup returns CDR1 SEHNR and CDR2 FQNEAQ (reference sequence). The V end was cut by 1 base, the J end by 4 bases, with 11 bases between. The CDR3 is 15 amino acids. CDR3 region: CASSLGGAYKNIQYF. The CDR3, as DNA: TGTGCCAGCAGCTTAGGCGGGGCTTATAAAAACATTCAGTACTTC.

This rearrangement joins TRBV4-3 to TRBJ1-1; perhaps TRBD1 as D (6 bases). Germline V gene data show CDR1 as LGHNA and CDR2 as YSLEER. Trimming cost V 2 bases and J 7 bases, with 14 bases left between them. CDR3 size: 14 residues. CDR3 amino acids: CASSQLDRLREAFF. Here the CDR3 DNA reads TGCGCCAGCAGCCAACTAGACAGGCTTCGTGAAGCTTTCTTT.

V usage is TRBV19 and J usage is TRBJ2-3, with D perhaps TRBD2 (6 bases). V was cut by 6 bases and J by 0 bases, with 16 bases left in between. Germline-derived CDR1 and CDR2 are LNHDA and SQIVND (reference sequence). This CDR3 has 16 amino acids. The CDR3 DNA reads TGTGCCAGTAGGGCCGCGGGGTTGCCTAGCACAGATACGCAGTATTTT. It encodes CASRAAGLPSTDTQYF. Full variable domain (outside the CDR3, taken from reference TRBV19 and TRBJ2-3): DGGITQSPKYLFRKEGQNVTLSCEQNLNHDAMYWYRQDPGQGLRLIYYSQIVNDFQKGDIAEGYSVSREKKESFPLTVTSAQKNPTAFYLCASRAAGLPSTDTQYFGPGTRLTVL.

As DNA, the CDR3 is TGTGCCAGCAGTGTGACTAGCGGGGGGGAGACCCAGTACTTC. Amino acid sequence: CASSVTSGGETQYF. The chain combines TRBV6-1 with TRBJ2-5, with 13 bases identical to TRBD2. In germline, CDR1 is MNHNS, CDR2 SASEGT. CDR3 length equals 14 residues. V was pared by 4 bases and J by 5 bases, with 1 base of the junction left unmatched.

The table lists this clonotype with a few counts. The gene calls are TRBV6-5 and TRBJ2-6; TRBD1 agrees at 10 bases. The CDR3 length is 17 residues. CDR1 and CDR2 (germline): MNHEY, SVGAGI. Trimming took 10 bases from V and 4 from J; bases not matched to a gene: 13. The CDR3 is CATNFRDRGPGANVLTF. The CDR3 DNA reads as TGTGCCACCAATTTCCGGGACAGGGGACCCGGGGCCAACGTCCTGACTTTC.

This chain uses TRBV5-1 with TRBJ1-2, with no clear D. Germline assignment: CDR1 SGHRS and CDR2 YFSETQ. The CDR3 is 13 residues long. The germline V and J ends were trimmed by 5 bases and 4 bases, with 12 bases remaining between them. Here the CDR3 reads CASSTSTPYGYTF. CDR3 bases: TGCGCCAGCAGTACGTCAACTCCCTATGGCTACACCTTC.

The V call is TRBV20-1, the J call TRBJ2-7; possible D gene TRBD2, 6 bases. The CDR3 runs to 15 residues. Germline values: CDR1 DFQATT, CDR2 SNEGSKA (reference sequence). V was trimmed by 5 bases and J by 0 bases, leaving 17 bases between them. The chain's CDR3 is CSAPSAGRASYEQYF. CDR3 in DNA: TGCAGTGCTCCTTCCGCGGGACGCGCCTCCTACGAGCAGTACTTC.

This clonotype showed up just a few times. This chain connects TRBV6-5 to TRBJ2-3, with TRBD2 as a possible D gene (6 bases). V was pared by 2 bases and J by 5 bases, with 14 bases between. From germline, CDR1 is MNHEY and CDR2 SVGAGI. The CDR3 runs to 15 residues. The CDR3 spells CASSYGTGAEDTQYF. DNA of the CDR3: TGTGCCAGCAGTTACGGGACGGGAGCGGAAGATACGCAGTATTTT.

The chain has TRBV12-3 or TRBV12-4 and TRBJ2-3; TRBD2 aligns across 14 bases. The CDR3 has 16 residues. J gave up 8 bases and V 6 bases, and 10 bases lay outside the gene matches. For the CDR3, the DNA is TGTGCCAGCAGCTCCGGGACTAGCGGGGGCCTATCTACGCAGTATTTT. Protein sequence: CASSSGTSGGLSTQYF.

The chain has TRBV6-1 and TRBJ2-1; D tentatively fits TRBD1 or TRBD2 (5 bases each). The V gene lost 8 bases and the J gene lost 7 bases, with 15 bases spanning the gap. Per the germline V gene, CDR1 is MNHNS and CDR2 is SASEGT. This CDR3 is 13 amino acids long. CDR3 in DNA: TGTGCCAGCCGCGAGGGAGCAGGGAATGAGCAGTTCTTC. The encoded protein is CASREGAGNEQFF.

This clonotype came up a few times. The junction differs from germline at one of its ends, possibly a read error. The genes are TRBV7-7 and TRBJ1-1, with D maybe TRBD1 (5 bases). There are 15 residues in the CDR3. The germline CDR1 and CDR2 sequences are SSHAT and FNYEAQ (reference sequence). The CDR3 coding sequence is TGTGCTAGCAGCCTACTCAGGGACGGCGACACTGAAGCTTTCTTT. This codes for CASSLLRDGDTEAFF.

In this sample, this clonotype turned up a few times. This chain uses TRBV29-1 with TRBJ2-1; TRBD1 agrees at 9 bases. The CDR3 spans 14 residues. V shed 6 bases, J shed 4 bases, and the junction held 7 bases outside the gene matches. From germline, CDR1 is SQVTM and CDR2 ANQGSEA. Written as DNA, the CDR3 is TGCAGCGTGAAAGACAGGGGGTCGTACAATGAGCAGTTCTTC. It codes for CSVKDRGSYNEQFF.

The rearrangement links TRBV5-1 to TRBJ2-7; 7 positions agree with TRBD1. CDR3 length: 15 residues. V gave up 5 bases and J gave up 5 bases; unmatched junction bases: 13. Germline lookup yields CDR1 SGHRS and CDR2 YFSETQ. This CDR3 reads CASSLQGRGRDEQYF. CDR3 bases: TGCGCCAGCAGTTTACAGGGGCGAGGTAGGGACGAGCAGTACTTC.

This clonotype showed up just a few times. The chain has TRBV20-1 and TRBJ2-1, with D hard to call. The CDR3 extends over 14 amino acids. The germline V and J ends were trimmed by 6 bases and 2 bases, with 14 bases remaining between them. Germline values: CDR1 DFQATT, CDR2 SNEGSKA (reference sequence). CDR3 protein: CSAAGPPTYNEQFF. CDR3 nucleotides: TGCAGTGCCGCAGGTCCCCCTACCTACAATGAGCAGTTCTTC.

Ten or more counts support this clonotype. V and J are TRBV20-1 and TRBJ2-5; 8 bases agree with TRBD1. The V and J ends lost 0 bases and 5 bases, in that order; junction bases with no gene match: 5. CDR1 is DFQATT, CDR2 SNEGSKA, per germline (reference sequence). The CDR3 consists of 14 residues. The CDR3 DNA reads TGCAGTGCTAGAGATGGGGCAGGGGGCGAGACCCAGTACTTC. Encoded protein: CSARDGAGGETQYF.

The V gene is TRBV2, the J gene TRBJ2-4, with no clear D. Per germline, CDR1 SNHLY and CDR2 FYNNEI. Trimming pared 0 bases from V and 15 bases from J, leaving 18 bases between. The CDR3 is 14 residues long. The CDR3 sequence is CASSEASWVIDLYF. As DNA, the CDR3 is TGTGCCAGCAGTGAAGCCAGCTGGGTTATTGATTTGTACTTC.